Below are 18 T cell receptor beta chains sequenced from a single sample in a study of blood T cell repertoires in COVID-19. Profiled with immunoSEQ multiplex PCR; TCRdb holds only in-frame clones, not every one. The sample includes tens of thousands of clones, about four fifths of them seen just once. Specimen: peripheral blood. These receptors all stem from an older woman with acute or convalescent COVID-19.

The CDR3 spells CASSRGQGNTEAFF. CDR3 DNA: TGTGCCAGTAGTAGGGGACAGGGAAACACTGAAGCTTTCTTT. This rearrangement joins TRBV19 to TRBJ1-1; 9 bases map to TRBD1. The CDR3 runs 14 residues. V trimming: 4 bases; J trimming: 2 bases; junction bases outside the gene matches: 2. Germline loops: CDR1 LNHDA, CDR2 SQIVND (reference sequence).

This clone turned up a few times. The chain has TRBV30 and TRBJ1-1; 7 nucleotides line up with TRBD1. The CDR3 runs to 13 residues. From germline, CDR1 is GTSNPN and CDR2 SVGIG (reference sequence). J gave up 4 bases and V 6 bases, and 8 bases lay outside the gene matches. This CDR3 reads CACKTGVGTEAFF. For the CDR3, the DNA is TGTGCCTGTAAAACAGGGGTGGGCACTGAAGCTTTCTTT.

The V call is TRBV10-3, the J call TRBJ1-1; TRBD1 aligns across 10 bases. The CDR3 is 13 residues long. The V gene end was trimmed by 0 bases and the J gene end by 12 bases; junction bases not matched to a gene: 4. The V gene's germline CDR1 is ENHRY and CDR2 SYGVKD. The CDR3 protein is CAISESRDRGSFF. CDR3 DNA: TGTGCCATCAGTGAGTCTAGGGACAGGGGATCTTTCTTT.

This chain connects TRBV11-1 to TRBJ1-5, with D perhaps matching TRBD1 (5 bases). This CDR3 has 15 amino acids. The germline V gene encodes CDR1 SGHAT and CDR2 FQDESV (reference sequence). Deletions cut 5 bases from V and 5 bases from J, with 16 bases between. The CDR3 sequence: CASSPGGGGHQPQHF. The CDR3 coding sequence is TGTGCCAGCAGCCCCGGTGGGGGAGGGCATCAGCCCCAGCATTTT. Variable domain in full (rest from reference TRBV11-1 and TRBJ1-5): EAEVAQSPRYKITEKSQAVAFWCDPISGHATLYWYRQILGQGPELLVQFQDESVVDDSQLPKDRFSAERLKGVDSTLKIQPAELGDSAMYLCASSPGGGGHQPQHFGDGTRLSIL.

This clone has just one count. The chain couples TRBV6-1 to TRBJ2-3; 11 nucleotides agree with TRBD1. Germline-derived CDR1 and CDR2 are MNHNS and SASEGT. The ends lost 2 bases at V and 5 bases at J; junction bases unmatched: 3. The CDR3 contains 15 residues. The CDR3 loop is CASSEWDRGLDTQYF. The CDR3 DNA is TGTGCCAGCAGTGAATGGGACAGGGGGTTAGATACGCAGTATTTT.

This chain joins TRBV2 and TRBJ1-2, with D uncertain. Germline V gene lookup returns CDR1 SNHLY and CDR2 FYNNEI. This CDR3 is built from 13 residues. The V end was cut by 6 bases, the J end by 8 bases, with 16 bases between. CDR3 DNA: TGTGCCAGCAGGGCGGGGTCAGGTGGCGGCTACACCTTC. Protein product: CASRAGSGGGYTF.

The V gene is TRBV15, the J gene TRBJ2-7; D gene uncertain. Germline lookup yields CDR1 LNHNV and CDR2 YYDKDF (reference sequence). The CDR3 runs to 11 residues. V was trimmed by 4 bases and J by 4 bases, leaving 5 bases between them. CDR3 residues: CATSNNYEQYF. The CDR3 DNA follows: TGTGCCACCAGCAACAATTACGAGCAGTACTTC.

The chain's CDR3 is CASSQEWARGFDGYTF. Written as DNA, the CDR3 is TGCGCCAGCAGCCAAGAATGGGCCAGGGGGTTCGATGGCTACACCTTC. This chain joins TRBV4-1 and TRBJ1-2; 7 bases are a match to TRBD1. After removal of 0 bases from V and 6 bases from J, the junction contained 10 bases not matched to a gene. Germline V gives CDR1 MGHRA, CDR2 YSYEKL. The CDR3 contains 16 residues.

V gene TRBV29-1 combines with J gene TRBJ1-1; D is ambiguous. V was pared by 3 bases and J by 5 bases, with 13 bases between. CDR1 and CDR2 (germline): SQVTM, ANQGSEA. This CDR3 has 13 residues. The CDR3 spells CSVDRGALTEAFF. In DNA form, the CDR3 reads TGCAGCGTTGATCGGGGAGCCCTGACTGAAGCTTTCTTT.

This chain uses TRBV24-1 with TRBJ1-3; unclear D gene. Trimming removed 5 bases at V and 1 base at J, with 5 bases between. The CDR3 spans 13 residues. Germline V lookup: CDR1 KGHDR, CDR2 SFDVKD. As DNA, the CDR3 is TGTGCCACCAGTGGAGGGTCTGGAAACACCATATATTTT. Its protein product is CATSGGSGNTIYF.

This chain joins TRBV18 and TRBJ2-7; possibly TRBD1 for D (7 bases). The CDR3 is 17 residues long. Trimming pared 2 bases from V and 5 bases from J, leaving 22 bases between. The germline CDR1 and CDR2 sequences are KGHSH and LQKENI. The DNA for the CDR3 is TGTGCCAGCTCACCAACCAGCGGAGGGGGCACAGTGAACGAGCAGTACTTC. Protein product: CASSPTSGGGTVNEQYF. The full variable domain, its missing parts supplied by reference TRBV18 and TRBJ2-7, is NAGVMQNPRHLVRRRGQEARLRCSPMKGHSHVYWYRQLPEEGLKFMVYLQKENIIDESGMPKERFSAEFPKEGPSILRIQQVVRGDSAAYFCASSPTSGGGTVNEQYFGPGTRLTVT.

As to this clone: A junction boundary mismatches the germline segment, possibly from a read error. CDR3 in DNA: TGCAGTGCTATTTTCGTCGACAGGCTCGCCTTC. This codes for CSAIFVDRLAF. This sequence joins TRBV20-1 and TRBJ1-2; D may be TRBD1 (6 bases). Germline assignment: CDR1 DFQATT and CDR2 SNEGSKA (reference sequence). The length of the CDR3 is 11 residues.

This clone was recorded only once. The gene calls are TRBV9 and TRBJ2-7; no definite D call. Looked up from germline, CDR1 is SGDLS and CDR2 is YYNGEE. The CDR3 sequence is 13 residues long. V shed 4 bases and J shed 3 bases, with 11 bases lying between them. The CDR3: CASSPFKYYEQYF. CDR3 bases: TGTGCCAGCAGCCCCTTTAAATACTACGAGCAGTACTTC.

This rearrangement joins TRBV6-4 to TRBJ2-2, with 13 positions matching TRBD2. Germline V CDR1 and CDR2: MRHNA, SNTAGT. This CDR3 region has 17 residues. Trimming cost V 5 bases and J 0 bases; bases outside gene matches: 3. CDR3 amino acids: CASSRTSGGPNTGELFF. CDR3 nucleotide sequence: TGTGCCAGCAGTAGGACTAGCGGGGGCCCGAACACCGGGGAGCTGTTTTTT.

The chain joins TRBV9 to TRBJ2-2; 9 bases are shared with TRBD2. Germline assignment: CDR1 SGDLS and CDR2 YYNGEE. The CDR3 length is 16 residues. Unmatched junction bases numbered 11, after V lost 3 bases and J lost 8 bases. The CDR3 coding sequence is TGTGCCAGCAGCGCCCCGGGACTAGCTGGAGGGGGGGAGCTGTTTTTT. Its protein product is CASSAPGLAGGGELFF.

The V and J genes are TRBV29-1 and TRBJ1-1; D not resolved. Germline V gives CDR1 SQVTM, CDR2 ANQGSEA. Trimming removed 7 bases at V and 2 bases at J, with 14 bases between. The CDR3 is 13 amino acids. CDR3 sequence reads: CSGEPGANTEAFF. CDR3 nucleotides: TGCAGCGGCGAGCCAGGTGCCAACACTGAAGCTTTCTTT. Supplemented by reference TRBV29-1 and TRBJ1-1, the full variable domain reads SAVISQKPSRDICQRGTSLTIQCQVDSQVTMMFWYRQQPGQSLTLIATANQGSEATYESGFVIDKFPISRPNLTFSTLTVSNMSPEDSSIYLCSGEPGANTEAFFGQGTRLTVV.

Only a few counts were recorded for this clone. The rearrangement joins TRBV4-2 to TRBJ1-3, with D maybe TRBD1 (5 bases). V dropped 0 bases and J dropped 0 bases, with 15 bases sitting between them. CDR1 LGHNA and CDR2 YNFKEQ come from the germline V gene. The CDR3 spans 18 residues. The CDR3 sequence is CASSQDRGFGVSGNTIYF. For the CDR3, the DNA is TGTGCCAGCAGCCAAGATAGGGGCTTTGGGGTCTCTGGAAACACCATATATTTT.

CDR3 sequence: CASSASLTSGGAQETQYF. Here the CDR3 DNA reads TGTGCCAGCAGTGCCTCCCTCACTAGCGGGGGGGCCCAAGAGACCCAGTACTTC. This chain connects TRBV6-1 to TRBJ2-5; TRBD2 matches 13 bases. Germline-derived CDR1 and CDR2 are MNHNS and SASEGT. The CDR3 totals 18 residues. J gave up 1 base and V 4 bases, and 9 bases lay outside the gene matches.